This T cell receptor (beta chain) came from a study of blood T cell repertoires in COVID-19. Study-level background: Acute and convalescent COVID-19 specimens originated in the United States, Italy and Spain. PBMCs, B-cell-depleted T cells, or T cells provided the cDNA or gDNA that made up the material.

In the authors' workflow: Estimated nucleated cell counts came from reference gene primer amplification. Data came from immunoSEQ multiplex PCR; TCRdb stores just in-frame clones and leaves some out. D and trimming come from the DNA, and the V and J calls and clone size come from that table. The data show about 170,000 clones, around 84% seen once. One Seattle source followed patients from active infection through their disease course. This clone was recorded only once. This CDR3 region has 12 residues. Unmatched junction bases numbered 5, after V lost 6 bases and J lost 7 bases. CDR1 is WSHSY, CDR2 SAAADI, per germline.

The V and J genes are TRBV10-2 and TRBJ2-7; 8 bases map to TRBD2. Sequenced: peripheral blood. The receptor's source is a woman in her 70s with COVID-19, enrolled during active disease. CDR3 in DNA: TGCGCCAGCAGCCCCACTAGCGGAGAGCAGTACGTC. Translation gives CASSPTSGEQYV.